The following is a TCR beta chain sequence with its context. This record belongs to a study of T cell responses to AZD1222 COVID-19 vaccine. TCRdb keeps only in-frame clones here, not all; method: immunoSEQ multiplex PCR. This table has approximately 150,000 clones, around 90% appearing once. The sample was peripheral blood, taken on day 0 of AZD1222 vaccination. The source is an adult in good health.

The CDR3 reads CASSLGVGLAGRGEQFF. DNA of the CDR3: TGTGCCAGCAGCTTAGGCGTTGGTCTAGCGGGGAGGGGTGAGCAGTTCTTC. The rearrangement links TRBV13 to TRBJ2-1, with 9 bases lining up with TRBD2. The germline V gene encodes CDR1 PRHDT and CDR2 FYEKMQ (reference sequence). V trimming: 0 bases; J trimming: 9 bases; junction bases outside the gene matches: 12. The CDR3 extends over 17 amino acids.